This TCR beta chain was documented in a study of T cell responses to AZD1222 COVID-19 vaccine. Points from the study as a whole: Baseline seropositivity occurred in only a handful of AZD1222 recipients.

The CDR3 length is 15 residues. The V gene's germline CDR1 is LGHDT and CDR2 YNNKEL (reference sequence). Trimming pared 5 bases from V and 2 bases from J, leaving 15 bases between. Comments on this clone: Its antigen is currently unknown.

Some clones are missing from TCRdb's copy, which holds only in-frame ones; the method was immunoSEQ multiplex PCR. This table has 120,000 or so clones, 88% appearing once. The specimen comprised peripheral blood, sampled on day 0 of AZD1222 vaccination. The receptor's source is an adult in good health. The genes are TRBV3-1 (or the pseudogene TRBV3-2) and TRBJ2-5; D possibly corresponds to TRBD2 (7 bases). CDR3 residues: CASSYERGGQETQYF. CDR3 bases: TGTGCCAGCAGCTATGAGAGGGGGGGACAAGAGACCCAGTACTTC.